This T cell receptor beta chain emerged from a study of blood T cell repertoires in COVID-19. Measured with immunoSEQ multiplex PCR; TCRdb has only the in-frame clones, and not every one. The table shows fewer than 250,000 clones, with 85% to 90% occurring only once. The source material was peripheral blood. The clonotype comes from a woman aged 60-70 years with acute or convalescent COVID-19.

This CDR3 reads CASSTGTGRVGYTF. The CDR3 DNA reads TGTGCCAGCAGCACCGGGACAGGGAGGGTCGGCTACACCTTC. The chain uses TRBV6-5 and TRBJ1-2; 9 nucleotides align to TRBD1. Germline assignment: CDR1 MNHEY and CDR2 SVGAGI. The CDR3 consists of 14 residues. With V trimmed by 6 bases and J by 8 bases, 10 bases remained unmatched.